Included here is one T cell receptor (beta chain) sequence, with context. The data stem from a study of shared clonotypes between healthy human individuals. Measured with immunoSEQ multiplex PCR; TCRdb has only the in-frame clones, and not every one. The table lists 2 million to 2.5 million clones, approximately 96% of them singletons. Trimming shortened V by 4 bases and J by 7 bases, and 5 bases separated the two germline ends. Germline V gives CDR1 SGHDN, CDR2 FVKESK. The CDR3 runs to 10 residues. Sample: naive CD4+ T cells sorted from blood. Subset noted: CD45RA+ positively selected. This sequence joins TRBV14 and TRBJ2-7; D call uncertain. This receptor was identified in a man aged 18 to 35 in good health. CDR3: CASSPWEQYF. The CDR3 nucleotides read TGTGCCAGCAGCCCGTGGGAGCAGTACTTC.